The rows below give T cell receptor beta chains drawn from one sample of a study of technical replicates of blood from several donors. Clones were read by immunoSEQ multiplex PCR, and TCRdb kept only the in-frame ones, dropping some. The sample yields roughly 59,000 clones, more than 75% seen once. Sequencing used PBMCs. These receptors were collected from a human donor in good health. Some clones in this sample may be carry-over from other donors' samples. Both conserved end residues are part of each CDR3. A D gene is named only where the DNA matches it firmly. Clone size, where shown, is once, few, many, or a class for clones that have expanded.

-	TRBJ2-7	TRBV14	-	CASSRQPGAYEQYF	TGTGCCAGCAGCCGCCAGCCAGGGGCCTACGAGCAGTACTTC
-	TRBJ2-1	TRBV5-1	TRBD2	CASSLVAGGGNEQFF	TGCGCCAGCAGCTTGGTAGCGGGGGGAGGGAATGAGCAGTTCTTC
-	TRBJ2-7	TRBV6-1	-	CASSEVAYEQYF	TGTGCCAGCAGTGAGGTCGCGTACGAGCAGTACTTC
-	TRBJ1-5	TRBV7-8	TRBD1	CASSFTGGSNQPQHF	TGTGCCAGCAGCTTTACAGGGGGCAGCAATCAGCCCCAGCATTTT
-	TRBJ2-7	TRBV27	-	CASRPGGRYEQYF	TGTGCCAGCAGGCCGGGGGGCCGCTACGAGCAGTACTTC
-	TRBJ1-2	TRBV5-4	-	CASSLDSAYGYTF	TGTGCCAGCAGCTTGGACAGTGCCTATGGCTACACCTTC
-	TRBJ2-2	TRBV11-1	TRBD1	CASSKRTGLNTGELFF	TGTGCCAGCAGCAAGCGGACAGGGTTGAACACCGGGGAGCTGTTTTTT
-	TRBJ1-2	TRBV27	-	CASSPRGSYGYTF	TGTGCCAGCAGTCCCCGGGGAAGCTATGGCTACACCTTC
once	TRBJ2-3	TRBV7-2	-	CASSPMGGGLDTQYF	TGTGCCAGCAGCCCCATGGGGGGGGGCCTAGATACGCAGTATTTT
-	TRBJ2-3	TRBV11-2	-	CASSSIKGGARADTQYF	TGTGCCAGCAGCTCGATTAAGGGGGGGGCCCGAGCAGATACGCAGTATTTT
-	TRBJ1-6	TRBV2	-	CASAGTESNSPLHF	TGTGCCAGCGCCGGGACTGAGAGTAATTCACCCCTCCACTTT
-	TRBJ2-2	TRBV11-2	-	CASSSLGTNTGELFF	TGTGCCAGCAGCTCACTAGGAACAAACACCGGGGAGCTGTTTTTT
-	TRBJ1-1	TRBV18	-	CASSPRMGEEAFF	TGTGCCAGTTCACCCCGAATGGGAGAAGAGGCTTTCTTT
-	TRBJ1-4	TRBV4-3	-	CASSGTNRAGEKLFF	TGCGCCAGCAGCGGAACCAACAGGGCGGGTGAAAAACTGTTTTTT
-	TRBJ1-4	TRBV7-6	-	CASSKDRSNEKLFF	TGTGCCAGCAGCAAGGACAGATCTAATGAAAAACTGTTTTTT
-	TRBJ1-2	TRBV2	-	CASVYSYYGYTF	TGTGCCAGCGTCTACTCTTACTATGGCTACACCTTC
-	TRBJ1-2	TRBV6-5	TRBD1	CASSTLTGGGYGYTF	TGTGCCAGCAGTACATTAACAGGGGGCGGCTATGGCTACACCTTC
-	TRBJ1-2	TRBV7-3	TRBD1	CASSLLGQGASGYTF	TGTGCCAGCAGCTTACTAGGGCAGGGGGCAAGTGGCTACACCTTC
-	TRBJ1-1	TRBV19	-	CASMEKDTEAFF	TGTGCCAGTATGGAGAAGGACACTGAAGCTTTCTTT
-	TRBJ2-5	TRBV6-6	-	CASSYLKTAQETQYF	TGTGCCAGCAGTTACCTCAAGACAGCGCAAGAGACCCAGTACTTC
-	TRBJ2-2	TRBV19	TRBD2	CASMGRGGSTGELFF	TGTGCCAGTATGGGTCGCGGGGGTAGCACCGGGGAGCTGTTTTTT
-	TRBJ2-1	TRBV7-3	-	CASSLGLRGPYNEQFF	TGTGCCAGCAGCTTAGGCTTAAGAGGCCCCTACAATGAGCAGTTCTTC
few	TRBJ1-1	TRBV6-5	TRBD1	CASSYRGGSAFF	TGTGCCAGCAGTTACCGAGGGGGCTCGGCTTTCTTT
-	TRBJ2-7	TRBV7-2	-	CASSPGGAGSVGEQYF	TGTGCCAGCAGCCCGGGGGGCGCGGGTTCTGTTGGCGAGCAGTACTTC
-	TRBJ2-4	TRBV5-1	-	CASSPARQDTPTKNIQYF	TGCGCCAGCAGCCCGGCCCGGCAGGACACCCCGACCAAAAACATTCAGTACTTC
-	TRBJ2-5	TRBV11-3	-	CASSSRARGETQYF	TGTGCCAGCAGCTCAAGAGCCAGGGGCGAGACCCAGTACTTC
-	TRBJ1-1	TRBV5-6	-	CASSLDRNTEAFF	TGTGCCAGCAGCTTGGACAGGAACACTGAAGCTTTCTTT
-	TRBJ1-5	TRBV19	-	CASSMGGNQPQHF	TGTGCCAGTAGTATGGGAGGCAATCAGCCCCAGCATTTT
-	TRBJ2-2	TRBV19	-	CASSFPSPGGNTGELFF	TGTGCCAGTAGTTTCCCCTCGCCGGGGGGCAACACCGGGGAGCTGTTTTTT
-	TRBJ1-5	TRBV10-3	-	CATSSGWDQPQHF	TGTGCCACCTCCTCAGGGTGGGATCAGCCCCAGCATTTT
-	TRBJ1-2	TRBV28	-	CASSVTRGRVGYTF	TGTGCCAGCAGTGTAACCCGAGGCAGGGTTGGCTACACCTTC
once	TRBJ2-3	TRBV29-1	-	CSVDSSTDTQYF	TGCAGCGTTGACTCCAGCACAGATACGCAGTATTTT
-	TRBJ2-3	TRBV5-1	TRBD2	CASSLEGSGGDTQYF	TGCGCCAGCAGCTTGGAGGGCAGCGGGGGGGATACGCAGTATTTT
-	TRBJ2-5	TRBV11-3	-	CASSLGESGKETQYF	TGTGCCAGCAGCTTGGGCGAGAGTGGAAAAGAGACCCAGTACTTC
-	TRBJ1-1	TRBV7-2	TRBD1	CASSSRGYTEAFF	TGTGCCAGCAGCTCCAGGGGGTACACTGAAGCTTTCTTT
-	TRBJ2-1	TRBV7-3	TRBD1	CASSTGQGLDEQFF	TGTGCCAGCAGCACCGGACAGGGCCTCGATGAGCAGTTCTTC
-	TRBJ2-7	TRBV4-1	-	CASSQDRSGYEQYF	TGCGCCAGCAGCCAAGATAGGAGCGGCTACGAGCAGTACTTC
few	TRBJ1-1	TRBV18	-	CASSPLAVRTEAFF	TGTGCCAGCTCACCCCTGGCGGTGAGGACTGAAGCTTTCTTT
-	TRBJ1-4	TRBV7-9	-	CVTTRAGNEKLFF	TGTGTGACGACTAGGGCGGGTAATGAAAAACTGTTTTTT
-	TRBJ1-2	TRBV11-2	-	CASSFYLGGYTF	TGTGCCAGCAGCTTTTATCTCGGGGGCTACACCTTC
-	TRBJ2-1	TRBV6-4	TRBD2	CASSDRAGDSNEQFF	TGTGCCAGCAGTGACAGAGCGGGAGATAGCAATGAGCAGTTCTTC
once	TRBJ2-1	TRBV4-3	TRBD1	CASSQDGTGGYNEQFF	TGCGCCAGCAGCCAAGATGGGACAGGCGGATACAATGAGCAGTTCTTC